The text below deals with one TCR beta chain. The antigen is not known. One end of the junction varies from germline; a read error may be responsible. The CDR3 is 13 residues long. Germline loops: CDR1 SEHNR, CDR2 FQNEAQ (reference sequence). The data belong to a study of post-analysis software for immune sequencing data. Researchers reported that TCR beta cDNA libraries carried unique molecular identifiers. TCRdb processed the PCR reads anew with MiXCR; each CDR3 protein has one entry. The sample lists roughly 580,000 distinct CDR3 sequences, about 44% occurring once. General study findings and limits: There were roughly 5 TRBV segments more frequent in patients than controls, and TRBV5-6, TRBV5-1 and TRBV20-1 were among them. There was significantly lower normalized Chao1 diversity in multiple sclerosis patients than in controls.

The sequencing input was blood. This chain uses TRBV7-9 with TRBJ2-5; D remains ambiguous. The DNA end is more similar to TRBJ2-7, so the J call may be wrong. This TCR derives from a girl between 10 and 17 years old with multiple sclerosis. The CDR3 nucleotides are TGTACCAGCAGCAAGGTCTCCACCTACGAGCAGTACTTC. Amino acids: CTSSKVSTYEQYF.